The 11 T cell receptor beta chains presented below share a single source sample, sequenced in a study of blood T cells in healthy people across ages (dated by TCRdb to 2014 to 2015). The library was made by 5' RACE. TCRdb records Illumina HiSeq 2500 as the sequencer. A second PCR of about 7 to 12 cycles was run with a J-beta primer mix and a sample-barcoded 5' primer. Through fastp at Q25 and MiXCR, TCRdb rebuilt clones from the public reads, retaining in-frame beta chains. When rows share a CDR3 protein, they turn into one entry using the most common DNA and genes. The table for this sample lists 1,300,000 or so distinct CDR3 sequences; 59% of them were counted only once. The ten largest clonotypes hold 5.5% to 8% of the sample. Sequenced sample: blood. The source is a man between 18 and 29 years old in good health.

The genes are TRBV4-1 and TRBJ2-7; 10 positions agree with TRBD2. Trimming took 6 bases from V and 1 from J; bases not matched to a gene: 9. The germline gives CDR1 MGHRA, CDR2 YSYEKL. The CDR3 totals 16 residues. CDR3 nucleotides: TGCGCCAGCAGTCCACTAGCGGGAAAGGGGTCCTACGAGCAGTACTTC. Translating it yields CASSPLAGKGSYEQYF.

This clonotype was seen more than once but under ten times. The CDR3 reads CASSPGAGLTSYEQYF. For the CDR3, the DNA is TGCGCCAGCAGCCCCGGCGCAGGTCTCACATCCTACGAGCAGTACTTC. This chain uses TRBV5-1 with TRBJ2-7; D is unresolved. The germline V gene has CDR1 SGHRS and CDR2 YFSETQ. This CDR3 spans 16 amino acids. Trimming pared 4 bases from V and 1 base from J, leaving 18 bases between.

The rearrangement joins TRBV2 to TRBJ2-3; 8 nucleotides line up with TRBD2. The germline V gene encodes CDR1 SNHLY and CDR2 FYNNEI. J lost 1 base, V lost 8 bases, and 5 bases had no gene match. This CDR3 region has 14 residues. As DNA, the CDR3 is TGTGCCAGCCAACTAGCGGCGGGCACAGATACGCAGTATTTT. It yields the protein CASQLAAGTDTQYF.

This clonotype occurred a few times. V is TRBV5-1 and J is TRBJ2-3; the match to TRBD2 covers 8 bases. This CDR3 region has 14 residues. V lost 3 bases, J lost 4 bases, and 4 bases stayed unmatched. Germline V gene data show CDR1 as SGHRS and CDR2 as YFSETQ. CDR3 DNA: TGCGCCAGCAGCTCGACTAGCGTTGCAGATACGCAGTATTTT. Residues: CASSSTSVADTQYF.

The chain employs TRBV6-1 and TRBJ1-2; 7 bases align to TRBD1. The junction had 3 bases not matched to a gene; V was cut back by 3 bases and J by 2 bases. CDR1 MNHNS and CDR2 SASEGT come from the germline V gene. The CDR3 has 14 residues. The CDR3 protein is CASSETGTNYGYTF. The CDR3 DNA sequence: TGTGCCAGCAGTGAGACAGGGACCAACTATGGCTACACCTTC.

This clonotype was picked up a small number of times. This chain connects TRBV29-1 to TRBJ2-5; 7 nucleotides line up with TRBD2. CDR3 length equals 16 residues. J was trimmed by 5 bases and V by 6 bases; bases with no gene match: 18. CDR1 SQVTM and CDR2 ANQGSEA come from the germline V gene. The CDR3 here is CSVLNGGGLISETQYF. In DNA form, the CDR3 reads TGCAGCGTCCTCAATGGGGGGGGACTTATTTCTGAGACCCAGTACTTC.

The chain is built from TRBV6-6 and TRBJ2-1; 8 nucleotides line up with TRBD2. Germline lookup yields CDR1 MNHNY and CDR2 SVGAGI (reference sequence). Germline trimming cut 5 bases from V and 5 bases from J; bases unmatched to any gene: 5. This CDR3 spans 14 amino acids. The CDR3 DNA reads as TGTGCCAGCAGTGCCGGGACTAGTGACAATGAGCAGTTCTTC. Translated, it gives CASSAGTSDNEQFF.

The genes are TRBV19 and TRBJ2-7, with D hard to call. Trimming cost V 3 bases and J 2 bases, with 11 bases left between them. The CDR3 is 14 residues long. Germline CDR1 LNHDA, CDR2 SQIVND (reference sequence). CDR3 amino acids: CASSMGPRAYEQYF. The CDR3 DNA sequence: TGTGCCAGTAGTATGGGCCCAAGAGCCTACGAGCAGTACTTC. The whole variable domain, remainder taken from reference TRBV19 and TRBJ2-7, is DGGITQSPKYLFRKEGQNVTLSCEQNLNHDAMYWYRQDPGQGLRLIYYSQIVNDFQKGDIAEGYSVSREKKESFPLTVTSAQKNPTAFYLCASSMGPRAYEQYFGPGTRLTVT.

The V call is TRBV12-3 or TRBV12-4, the J call TRBJ2-4, with 9 bases fitting TRBD2. The junction had 14 bases not matched to a gene; V was cut back by 4 bases and J by 13 bases. The CDR3 has 15 residues. The CDR3 region is CASSYSGGRRFAQYF. The CDR3 bases are TGTGCCAGCAGTTATAGCGGGGGCCGACGCTTTGCGCAGTACTTC.

The chain combines TRBV30 with TRBJ2-6; D uncertain. From germline, CDR1 is GTSNPN and CDR2 SVGIG (reference sequence). Deletions cut 2 bases from V and 0 bases from J, with 11 bases between. This CDR3 comprises 16 residues. The DNA for the CDR3 is TGTGCCTGGAGTCTAGAGGACCGCTCTGGGGCCAACGTCCTGACTTTC. Protein product: CAWSLEDRSGANVLTF. The full variable domain, in which reference TRBV30 and TRBJ2-6 provide the parts outside the CDR3, is SQTIHQWPATLVQPVGSPLSLECTVEGTSNPNLYWYRQAAGRGLQLLFYSVGIGQISSEVPQNLSASRPQDRQFILSSKKLLLSDSGFYLCAWSLEDRSGANVLTFGAGSRLTVL.

The chain is built from TRBV7-8 and TRBJ2-7; D is perhaps TRBD1 (6 bases). CDR1 is SGHVS and CDR2 is FQNEAQ in the germline V gene. The V end lost 5 bases, the J end lost 0 bases, and 14 bases lay between the germline ends. The CDR3 contains 15 residues. In DNA, the CDR3 is TGTGCCAGCAGCCCGAAGGGACACGACTCCTACGAGCAGTACTTC. It is translated as CASSPKGHDSYEQYF.